The present T cell receptor beta chain was sequenced within a study of regulatory T cells in long-lasting Graves disease. Study-wide results and limits: Those with persistent Graves' had less TCR diversity than newly diagnosed patients. Sample size was small, which may have lowered accuracy.

This clonotype was counted a few times. As yet, its antigen is unknown. Researchers made TCR beta libraries by using iRepertoire HTBI primers and running Arm-PCR on CDR3 regions. TCRdb redid the calling of the multiplex PCR reads with MiXCR, one entry per CDR3 protein. Of some 250,000 distinct CDR3 sequences listed, around 20% are singletons. Time point reported: newly diagnosed GD, antithyroid drugs for less than 3 months. Extracted PBMC RNA gave rise to the TCR library. Trimming stripped 1 base from V and 4 bases from J, with 16 bases between. This CDR3 contains 16 residues. The germline CDR1 and CDR2 sequences are SGHVS and FNYEAQ.

The TCR was taken from a female donor with Graves disease. The chain recombines TRBV7-6 with TRBJ2-5; D may match TRBD1 or TRBD2 (5 bases each). This specimen consisted of peripheral blood mononuclear cells (PBMCs), obtained at new diagnosis, from a patient treated with antithyroid drugs. The CDR3 nucleotides read TGTGCCAGCAGCTTAGTGGCGACGGGACGAGGAGAGACCCAGTACTTC. Protein: CASSLVATGRGETQYF.